The 28 T cell receptor beta chains listed next were all sequenced from one sample in a study of blood T cells in healthy people across ages. A second about 7 to 11 cycle PCR used barcoded and J-beta primers. Via MiXCR, TCRdb re-called the 5' RACE reads, giving one row per CDR3 protein. The sample contains around 870,000 distinct CDR3 sequences, under 30% of which appear only once. The sample consisted of blood. Receptors originate from an elderly woman in good health.

The J gene is TRBJ2-7, the V gene TRBV12-3 or TRBV12-4; D possibly matches TRBD1 or TRBD2 (5 bases each). V lost 7 bases and J lost 3, with 16 bases in between. This CDR3 is 14 amino acids long. This CDR3 reads CASTWFRESYEQYF. CDR3 DNA: TGTGCCAGCACCTGGTTCAGGGAGAGCTACGAGCAGTACTTC.

The V call is TRBV3-1, the J call TRBJ2-7; 15 bases line up with TRBD2. V lost 8 bases to trimming and J lost 0 bases; unmatched junction nucleotides: 8. Germline V gene data show CDR1 as LGHDT and CDR2 as YNNKEL (reference sequence). The CDR3 totals 17 residues. CDR3 protein: CASAPGTSGGSSYEQYF. CDR3 sequence (DNA): TGTGCCAGCGCTCCCGGGACTAGCGGGGGGAGCTCCTACGAGCAGTACTTC.

Many counts were recorded for this clonotype. The chain employs TRBV3-1 and TRBJ2-3; the match to TRBD2 covers 10 bases. CDR3 length: 15 residues. CDR1 LGHDT and CDR2 YNNKEL come from the germline V gene (reference sequence). J was trimmed by 5 bases and V by 4 bases; bases with no gene match: 6. The CDR3 bases are TGTGCCAGCAGCCCATCTAGCGGGGGCCGAGATACGCAGTATTTT. Its translation: CASSPSSGGRDTQYF.

This clonotype is judged large (0.1 to 1%). The rearrangement uses TRBV12-3 or TRBV12-4 and TRBJ2-7, with a tentative D call TRBD2 (5 bases). The CDR3 contains 14 residues. Trimming shortened V by 1 base and J by 2 bases, and 9 bases separated the two germline ends. The CDR3 loop reads CASSLELGPYEQYF. The CDR3, as DNA: TGTGCCAGCAGTTTAGAACTAGGTCCCTACGAGCAGTACTTC.

The chain recombines TRBV11-2 with TRBJ2-1; no clear D. Trimming stripped 0 bases from V and 7 bases from J, with 13 bases between. The CDR3 is 15 amino acids. CDR1 is SGHAT, CDR2 FQNNGV, per germline. The CDR3 nucleotides read TGTGCCAGCAGCTTAGATAGACTCCCGGCAAATGAGCAGTTCTTC. Residues: CASSLDRLPANEQFF.

This chain uses TRBV14 with TRBJ2-1; the match to TRBD1 covers 7 bases. With 0 bases clipped from V and 8 bases from J, the junction kept 10 bases outside the gene matches. CDR1 is SGHDN and CDR2 is FVKESK in the germline V gene. The CDR3 totals 16 residues. The CDR3 nucleotides read TGTGCCAGCAGCCAAGATAGGGACAGCGGAGTCCATGAGCAGTTCTTC. It codes for CASSQDRDSGVHEQFF.

In this sample, this clonotype turned up many times. The chain joins TRBV24-1 to TRBJ1-2; D is ambiguous. The CDR3 consists of 13 residues. V was pared by 1 base and J by 4 bases, with 6 bases between. In germline, CDR1 is KGHDR, CDR2 SFDVKD. DNA of the CDR3: TGTGCCACCAGTGATTTCCTCGGCTATGGCTACACCTTC. Residues: CATSDFLGYGYTF.

The genes are TRBV11-2 and TRBJ2-6; TRBD2 is a possible D gene (6 bases). Deletions cut 5 bases from V and 4 bases from J, with 15 bases between. The V gene's germline CDR1 is SGHAT and CDR2 FQNNGV. The length of the CDR3 is 16 residues. The CDR3 region is CASSVAGTAGANVLTF. CDR3 coding DNA: TGTGCCAGCAGCGTAGCCGGGACTGCCGGGGCCAACGTCCTGACTTTC.

The CDR3 loop is CASSYEGGGGNTIYF. The DNA of the CDR3 is TGTGCCAGCAGTTACGAGGGGGGAGGTGGAAACACCATATATTTT. J is TRBJ1-3 and V is TRBV6-5, with D maybe TRBD1 (6 bases). Germline CDR1 and CDR2: MNHEY and SVGAGI. The CDR3 totals 15 residues. Trimming shortened V by 2 bases and J by 3 bases, and 11 bases separated the two germline ends.

This chain uses TRBV20-1 with TRBJ1-5; possibly TRBD1 for D (6 bases). The CDR3 has 13 residues. Looked up from germline, CDR1 is DFQATT and CDR2 is SNEGSKA (reference sequence). The V and J ends lost 6 bases and 6 bases respectively, with 15 bases between them. The DNA of the CDR3 is TGCAGTGCCGGGGGGGGGCGTCTTCAGCCCCAGCATTTT. It is translated as CSAGGGRLQPQHF.

Note on this clonotype: A much larger clone lies one base from this, so it may be a read error. The genes are TRBV29-1 and TRBJ1-2; weak D call: TRBD1 (6 bases). Per germline, CDR1 SQVTM and CDR2 ANQGSEA. This CDR3 is built from 11 residues. V was cut by 6 bases and J by 8 bases, with 13 bases left in between. The CDR3 is CSVRGGRGYTF. The CDR3 region has the DNA TGCAGCGTGAGAGGGGGTCGGGGCTACACCTTC. Looking up the rest from reference TRBV29-1 and TRBJ1-2 gives the full variable domain: SAVISQKPSRDICQRGTSLTIQCQVDSQVTMMFWYRQQPGQSLTLIATANQGSEATYESGFVIDKFPISRPNLTFSTLTVSNMSPEDSSIYLCSVRGGRGYTFGSGTRLTVV.

This clonotype was picked up many times. The V gene is TRBV5-5, the J gene TRBJ2-3; no firm D call. In germline, CDR1 is SGHKS, CDR2 YYEKEE (reference sequence). With 1 base removed from V and 4 bases from J, the gap between germline ends came to 7 bases. The CDR3 consists of 13 residues. The CDR3 nucleotides are TGTGCCAGCAGCTTGCTGTCCGCAGATACGCAGTATTTT. It encodes CASSLLSADTQYF.

This clonotype was seen ten or more times. The chain is built from TRBV6-1 and TRBJ2-3, with a possible D match to TRBD1 (5 bases). The V gene lost 8 bases and the J gene lost 0 bases, with 15 bases spanning the gap. Germline CDR1 and CDR2: MNHNS and SASEGT. This CDR3 is 15 amino acids long. CDR3 nucleotides: TGTGCCAGCCGATCTAAGGGGTCTAGCACAGATACGCAGTATTTT. Translating it yields CASRSKGSSTDTQYF.

This clonotype showed up many times. V is TRBV5-1 and J is TRBJ2-4, with D unresolved. This CDR3 comprises 14 residues. Trimming pared 0 bases from V and 0 bases from J, leaving 4 bases between. Looked up from germline, CDR1 is SGHRS and CDR2 is YFSETQ. DNA of the CDR3: TGCGCCAGCAGCTTGGAACAAGCCAAAAACATTCAGTACTTC. Translation gives CASSLEQAKNIQYF.

This clonotype was picked up a small number of times. V usage is TRBV6-2 or TRBV6-3 and J usage is TRBJ1-2; no reliable D call. V was trimmed by 0 bases and J by 8 bases, leaving 4 bases between them. Germline-derived CDR1 and CDR2 are MNHEY and SVGEGT. There are 11 residues in the CDR3. CDR3 amino acids: CASSYSTGYTF. The CDR3, as DNA: TGTGCCAGCAGTTACTCAACAGGCTACACCTTC.

This clonotype has only a few counts. A single base separates this from a much larger clone, so it may be a read error. V usage is TRBV6-1 and J usage is TRBJ2-1; 12 bases fit TRBD1. Germline V gene lookup returns CDR1 MNHNS and CDR2 SASEGT. This CDR3 has 14 residues. In DNA, the CDR3 is TGTGGCAGCAGACCCGGGACAGGGGGCTACGAGCAGTTCTTC. It specifies CGSRPGTGGYEQFF.

The chain links TRBV6-2 or TRBV6-3 to TRBJ1-2; 8 nucleotides align to TRBD1. The V segment lost 4 bases and the J segment 6 bases; nucleotides outside the gene matches: 10. This CDR3 has 15 residues. Germline CDR1 MNHEY, CDR2 SVGEGT. The CDR3 DNA sequence: TGTGCCAGCAGTTCCGGACAGGGACGGTTCCATGGCTACACCTTC. Translating gives CASSSGQGRFHGYTF.

This clonotype was seen repeatedly, ten times or more. J is TRBJ2-4 and V is TRBV20-1; D is perhaps TRBD1 (6 bases). Between the trimmed V and J ends, which lost 3 bases and 5 bases, there was a span of 11 bases. Per the germline V gene, CDR1 is DFQATT and CDR2 is SNEGSKA (reference sequence). CDR3 length equals 13 residues. The DNA for the CDR3 is TGCAGTGCTAGGTGGGCAGGGGAAAACATTCAGTACTTC. Translated: CSARWAGENIQYF.

This clonotype was observed many times. The chain recombines TRBV6-6 with TRBJ2-1, with 11 bases lining up with TRBD2. The CDR3 is 16 residues long. Germline CDR1 and CDR2: MNHNY and SVGAGI (reference sequence). J gave up 8 bases and V 4 bases, and 10 bases lay outside the gene matches. The CDR3, as DNA: TGTGCCAGCAGTTGGGGAACTAGCGGGGGAAGGGATGAGCAGTTCTTC. Its translation: CASSWGTSGGRDEQFF.

This clonotype was counted between two and nine times. The V call is TRBV6-1, the J call TRBJ1-2; 12 bases align to TRBD1. J gave up 1 base and V 6 bases, and 9 bases lay outside the gene matches. There are 17 residues in the CDR3. Germline V lookup: CDR1 MNHNS, CDR2 SASEGT. The CDR3: CASSLRDRGLVNYGYTF. The CDR3, as DNA: TGTGCCAGCAGCCTCCGGGACAGGGGGCTTGTTAACTATGGCTACACCTTC.

The rearrangement uses TRBV6-5 and TRBJ1-1; D gene unclear. Between the trimmed V and J ends, which lost 6 bases and 1 base, there was a span of 15 bases. CDR1 and CDR2 (germline): MNHEY, SVGAGI. The CDR3 loop spans 15 amino acids. The CDR3 DNA reads as TGTGCCAGCAGCCCCCCCCGGGGAGGGAACACTGAAGCTTTCTTT. Its protein is CASSPPRGGNTEAFF.

This clonotype was observed at least ten times. The chain recombines TRBV6-2 or TRBV6-3 with TRBJ2-1; D uncertain. The ends were cut back, 6 bases at V and 6 bases at J, with 6 bases in the middle. This CDR3 region has 11 residues. Germline V CDR1 and CDR2: MNHEY, SVGEGT. DNA of the CDR3: TGTGCCAGCAGCCACCCCAATGAGCAGTTCTTC. Its translation is CASSHPNEQFF.

This clonotype was seen ten or more times. The rearrangement links TRBV20-1 to TRBJ1-2; perhaps TRBD1 as D (6 bases). Per the germline V gene, CDR1 is DFQATT and CDR2 is SNEGSKA (reference sequence). This CDR3 contains 17 residues. Trimming took off 0 bases at V and 1 base at J, with 18 bases between the two ends. CDR3 sequence (DNA): TGCAGTGCTAGAGACCCAACCAGGGGCAGGGGTAACTATGGCTACACCTTC. Its protein product is CSARDPTRGRGNYGYTF.

This clonotype was picked up one time. One junction end disagrees with the germline gene, perhaps due to a read error. The chain links TRBV3-1 to TRBJ1-1; TRBD1 might be the D (5 bases). The CDR3 length is 16 residues. In germline, CDR1 is LGHDT, CDR2 YNNKEL (reference sequence). The CDR3 sequence is CASSQDLLLTDTEAFF. The CDR3 DNA is TGTGCCAGCAGCCAAGACCTACTGCTGACAGACACCGAAGCTTTCTTT.

In its sample, this clonotype was seen many times. This chain links TRBV24-1 with TRBJ2-1, with D possibly being TRBD1 (6 bases). The V gene lost 4 bases and the J gene lost 3 bases, with 12 bases spanning the gap. The CDR3 runs 15 residues. Germline values: CDR1 KGHDR, CDR2 SFDVKD. For the CDR3, the DNA is TGTGCCACCAGTGAACCCCAGGGGCGCTACAATGAGCAGTTCTTC. It is translated as CATSEPQGRYNEQFF.

This clonotype was picked up many times. The J gene is TRBJ2-7, the V gene TRBV6-2 or TRBV6-3; the D call may be TRBD1 or TRBD2 (6 bases each). The CDR3 is made up of 13 amino acids. V lost 4 bases and J lost 7, with 14 bases in between. Germline V lookup: CDR1 MNHEY, CDR2 SVGEGT. The CDR3 nucleotides are TGTGCCAGCAGTTCTCTGACAGGAGGGGAGCAGTACTTC. As protein: CASSSLTGGEQYF.

This clonotype was seen many times. J is TRBJ2-7 and V is TRBV28; maybe TRBD2 (5 bases). Germline CDR1 and CDR2: MDHEN and SYDVKM. Trimming removed 7 bases from V and 5 bases from J, with 12 bases in between. The CDR3 loop spans 12 amino acids. CDR3 bases: TGTGCCAGCACCCGTTGGGGAGACGAGCAGTACTTC. It specifies CASTRWGDEQYF.

This clonotype was found many times. This chain uses TRBV7-2 with TRBJ2-7, with D perhaps TRBD2 (6 bases). Germline V gives CDR1 SGHTA, CDR2 FQGNSA. V was pared by 5 bases and J by 0 bases, with 20 bases between. The CDR3 totals 17 residues. The CDR3 region is CASSTRKAGPSSYEQYF. As DNA, the CDR3 is TGTGCCAGCAGCACCCGTAAGGCGGGGCCAAGCTCCTACGAGCAGTACTTC.